These 23 T cell receptor beta chains originate from one sample sequenced in a study of cytomegalovirus exposure and HLA in healthy donors. Researchers ran the PCR with 60 Vbeta and 13 Jbeta primers. Libraries were prepared by immunoSEQ multiplex PCR; TCRdb keeps only in-frame clonotypes and omits some of them. The sample carries approximately 97,000 clones, about 78% recorded once. Sequences were obtained from PBMCs. Receptors originate from a woman aged 40 to 49 in good health and CMV-seropositive.

The chain is built from TRBV2 and TRBJ2-5; no clear D gene. Germline V lookup: CDR1 SNHLY, CDR2 FYNNEI. This CDR3 region has 13 residues. V was cut by 6 bases and J by 5 bases, with 13 bases left in between. DNA of the CDR3: TGTGCCAGCAGGTATGACTTCGGCGAGACCCAGTACTTC. Its translation: CASRYDFGETQYF.

The V call is TRBV5-4, the J call TRBJ2-2; the D gene is possibly TRBD1 (5 bases). Trimming cost V 4 bases and J 7 bases, with 11 bases left between them. CDR1 is SGHNT, CDR2 YYREEE, per germline (reference sequence). This CDR3 comprises 13 residues. CDR3 in DNA: TGTGCCAGCAGCCTTGACAGAAGCGGGGAGCTGTTTTTT. Translation gives CASSLDRSGELFF.

This chain uses TRBV6-5 with TRBJ1-4, with D possibly being TRBD1 (6 bases). Trimming cost V 7 bases and J 4 bases, with 13 bases left between them. CDR1 is MNHEY and CDR2 is SVGAGI in the germline V gene. This CDR3 has 14 residues. This CDR3 reads CASTSTGFNEKLFF. CDR3 DNA: TGTGCCAGCACCTCGACAGGCTTTAATGAAAAACTGTTTTTT.

The J gene is TRBJ2-2, the V gene TRBV5-1, with 11 nucleotides matching TRBD2. The CDR3 contains 16 residues. V lost 2 bases and J lost 0; bases outside the gene matches: 0. Germline CDR1 is SGHRS and CDR2 is YFSETQ. CDR3 coding DNA: TGCGCCAGCAGCTTACTAGCGGGAGCGAACACCGGGGAGCTGTTTTTT. Translated, it gives CASSLLAGANTGELFF.

The chain carries TRBV6-1 and TRBJ2-3; D is unclear. This CDR3 contains 13 residues. The ends were cut back, 3 bases at V and 10 bases at J, with 14 bases in the middle. Germline loops: CDR1 MNHNS, CDR2 SASEGT. The chain's CDR3 is CASSEFLPSAQYF. The DNA for the CDR3 is TGTGCCAGCAGTGAGTTTCTTCCCTCGGCGCAGTATTTT.

The chain couples TRBV11-3 to TRBJ2-3, with D possibly matching TRBD1 (6 bases). Germline CDR1 SGHNT, CDR2 YENEEA. The CDR3 runs to 14 residues. The V gene lost 1 base and the J gene lost 6 bases, with 11 bases spanning the gap. The CDR3 is CASSLGQGWDTQYF. For the CDR3, the DNA is TGTGCCAGCAGCTTAGGGCAGGGGTGGGATACGCAGTATTTT.

The chain couples TRBV23-1 to TRBJ2-5; 15 positions agree with TRBD2. TRBV23-1 is flagged as an ORF with uncertain function. V shed 2 bases, J shed 5 bases, and the junction held 6 bases outside the gene matches. This CDR3 has 17 amino acids. The CDR3 DNA reads as TGCGCCAGCAGTCAAGGACTAGCGGGAGGGCCTGAGGAGACCCAGTACTTC. This encodes CASSQGLAGGPEETQYF.

This clone was counted only a few times. The V and J genes are TRBV6-1 and TRBJ2-1, with a weak D call TRBD2 (5 bases). V dropped 3 bases and J dropped 2 bases, with 17 bases sitting between them. Germline V gene sequence: CDR1 MNHNS, CDR2 SASEGT. This CDR3 spans 17 amino acids. The DNA for the CDR3 is TGTGCCAGCAGTGACACCGCGGGCCTCGGCGCCTACAATGAGCAGTTCTTC. Protein: CASSDTAGLGAYNEQFF.

The table lists this clone with a count of one. The rearrangement joins TRBV15 to TRBJ2-1; 9 nucleotides agree with TRBD1. Losses at the gene ends were 0 bases for V and 15 bases for J; bases not matched to a gene: 6. CDR3 length: 13 amino acids. CDR1 and CDR2 (germline): LNHNV, YYDKDF (reference sequence). The CDR3 here is CATSRDQAGQGFF. The DNA for the CDR3 is TGTGCCACCAGCAGAGATCAAGCGGGACAGGGGTTCTTC.

J is TRBJ1-4 and V is TRBV5-4; TRBD1 matches at 11 bases. Trimming at V came to 4 bases and at J to 3 bases, leaving 8 bases not matched to a gene. Germline V CDR1 and CDR2: SGHNT, YYREEE (reference sequence). The CDR3 covers 17 residues. CDR3 in DNA: TGTGCCAGCAGCCCCGGACAGGGGGCTGGAGCTAATGAAAAACTGTTTTTT. Translation gives CASSPGQGAGANEKLFF.

The sample holds a few counts of this clone. V and J are TRBV18 and TRBJ1-2; possibly TRBD1 for D (5 bases). V lost 0 bases and J lost 7, with 9 bases in between. The CDR3 contains 13 residues. Germline V gives CDR1 KGHSH, CDR2 LQKENI. CDR3 sequence reads: CASSPPGGGGYTF. Here the CDR3 DNA reads TGTGCCAGCTCACCACCCGGGGGGGGTGGCTACACCTTC.

The chain has TRBV2 and TRBJ2-7; unclear D gene. This CDR3 spans 13 amino acids. The germline V gene has CDR1 SNHLY and CDR2 FYNNEI. V lost 7 bases and J 4 bases, leaving 14 bases between the germline ends. The CDR3 bases are TGTGCCAGCATCAACAGTCCAGGATACGAGCAGTACTTC. Translation: CASINSPGYEQYF.

This clone was detected once. The chain is built from TRBV27 and TRBJ1-4, with 9 bases that match TRBD1. The CDR3 totals 14 residues. Germline values: CDR1 MNHEY, CDR2 SMNVEV (reference sequence). Trimming took 5 bases from V and 8 from J; bases not matched to a gene: 6. CDR3 region: CASSRTGAYEKLFF. The CDR3, as DNA: TGTGCCAGCAGTCGGACAGGGGCTTACGAAAAACTGTTTTTT. The variable domain in full, completed from reference TRBV27 and TRBJ1-4, reads EAQVTQNPRYLITVTGKKLTVTCSQNMNHEYMSWYRQDPGLGLRQIYYSMNVEVTDKGDVPEGYKVSRKEKRNFPLILESPSPNQTSLYFCASSRTGAYEKLFFGSGTQLSVL.

The V call is TRBV5-8, the J call TRBJ2-5; D perhaps matches TRBD1 (5 bases). The CDR3 totals 16 residues. Trimming shortened V by 6 bases and J by 4 bases, and 22 bases separated the two germline ends. From germline, CDR1 is SGHTS and CDR2 YDEGEE. The CDR3 DNA is TGTGCCAGCACCGATTCAGGGATCTGGCAAAGAGAGACCCAGTACTTC. Residues: CASTDSGIWQRETQYF.

The gene calls are TRBV20-1 and TRBJ2-5; D unresolved. In germline, CDR1 is DFQATT, CDR2 SNEGSKA (reference sequence). V lost 5 bases, J lost 4 bases, and 5 bases lay in between. The CDR3 runs to 10 residues. The CDR3 coding sequence is TGCAGTGCTTACAGAGAGACCCAGTACTTC. This codes for CSAYRETQYF.

The V and J genes are TRBV13 and TRBJ1-3; tentatively, D is TRBD1 (5 bases). V dropped 2 bases and J dropped 0 bases, with 14 bases sitting between them. CDR1 is PRHDT, CDR2 FYEKMQ, per germline (reference sequence). This CDR3 is 17 amino acids long. CDR3 in DNA: TGTGCCAGCAGCTTATTCGGCGACAGCAGCTCTGGAAACACCATATATTTT. It encodes CASSLFGDSSSGNTIYF.

Worth noting for this clone: Its ends do not fully match the called genes, so a read error is possible. The chain employs TRBV5-4 and TRBJ2-7; 10 nucleotides line up with TRBD2. CDR3 length: 15 residues. From germline, CDR1 is SGHNT and CDR2 YYREEE (reference sequence). The CDR3 spells CASRLDLAGVYEQYF. The CDR3 DNA sequence: TGTGCCAGCAGGTTGGACCTAGCGGGGGTCTACGAGCAGTACTTC.

The chain joins TRBV10-1 to TRBJ1-2; D is unclear. With 7 bases removed from V and 4 bases from J, the gap between germline ends came to 16 bases. Germline lookup yields CDR1 WNHNN and CDR2 SYGVQD (reference sequence). The CDR3 is 14 amino acids. The CDR3 nucleotides are TGCGCCAGCAAAGTGGTTGGCTTCTTCTATGGCTACACCTTC. Translation gives CASKVVGFFYGYTF.

This chain links TRBV5-1 with TRBJ2-1; weak D call: TRBD2 (6 bases). V lost 5 bases, J lost 0 bases, and 12 bases lay in between. Germline CDR1 and CDR2: SGHRS and YFSETQ. This CDR3 is 15 amino acids long. The CDR3: CASSWGTGSYNEQFF. Written as DNA, the CDR3 is TGCGCCAGCAGTTGGGGGACTGGCTCCTACAATGAGCAGTTCTTC.

The chain carries TRBV2 and TRBJ2-7; the match to TRBD2 covers 9 bases. This CDR3 spans 17 amino acids. Trimming at V came to 4 bases and at J to 5 bases, leaving 15 bases not matched to a gene. Germline CDR1 is SNHLY and CDR2 is FYNNEI. The CDR3 reads CASSARTSGSIAHEQYF. The CDR3 DNA sequence: TGTGCCAGCAGTGCCAGAACTAGCGGGTCCATTGCCCACGAGCAGTACTTC.

J is TRBJ2-5 and V is TRBV7-8; 9 bases are shared with TRBD2. The DNA end lines up better with TRBJ2-7; the J call may be wrong. This CDR3 region has 19 residues. The V gene's germline CDR1 is SGHVS and CDR2 FQNEAQ. The chain's CDR3 is CASSLDRTSGPTMAYEQYF. The CDR3 bases are TGTGCCAGCAGCTTAGATAGAACTAGCGGGCCCACGATGGCCTACGAGCAGTACTTC.

CDR3 residues: CASSFRLAGITDTQYF. The CDR3 DNA is TGTGCCAGCAGCTTCCGACTAGCGGGGATCACAGATACGCAGTATTTT. The rearrangement links TRBV7-9 to TRBJ2-3; 11 bases are shared with TRBD2. The length of the CDR3 is 16 residues. The ends lost 3 bases at V and 2 bases at J; junction bases unmatched: 4. Germline CDR1 and CDR2: SEHNR and FQNEAQ (reference sequence).

This chain links TRBV29-1 with TRBJ2-3; 7 bases agree with TRBD1. Germline assignment: CDR1 SQVTM and CDR2 ANQGSEA. The CDR3 contains 12 residues. Losses at the gene ends were 8 bases for V and 3 bases for J; bases not matched to a gene: 5. The CDR3 DNA follows: TGCAGCACCCGACAGGGAACAGATACGCAGTATTTT. Amino acid sequence: CSTRQGTDTQYF.